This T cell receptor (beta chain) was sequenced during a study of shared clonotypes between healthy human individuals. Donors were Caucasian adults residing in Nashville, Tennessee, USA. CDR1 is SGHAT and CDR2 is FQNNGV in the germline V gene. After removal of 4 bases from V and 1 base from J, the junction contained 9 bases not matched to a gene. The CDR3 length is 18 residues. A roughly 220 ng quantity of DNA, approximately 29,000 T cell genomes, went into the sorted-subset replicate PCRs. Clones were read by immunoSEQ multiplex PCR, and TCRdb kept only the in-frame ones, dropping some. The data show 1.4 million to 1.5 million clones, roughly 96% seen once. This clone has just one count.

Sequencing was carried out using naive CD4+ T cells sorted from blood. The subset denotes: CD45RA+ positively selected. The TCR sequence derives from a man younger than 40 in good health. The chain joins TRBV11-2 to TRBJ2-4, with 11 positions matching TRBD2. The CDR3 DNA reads TGTGCCAGCAGCTCGAGTGGGACTAGCGGAGCTGCCAAAAACATTCAGTACTTC. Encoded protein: CASSSSGTSGAAKNIQYF.